The 13 T cell receptor beta chains below all came from one sample that was sequenced in a study of cytomegalovirus exposure and HLA in healthy donors. The PCR was carried out with 60 Vbeta primers and 13 Jbeta primers. This table comes from immunoSEQ multiplex PCR, and its TCRdb copy is limited to in-frame clones, with some not included. Of about 120,000 clones in the sample, 74% are singletons; the top ten hold approximately 2.2%. Material: PBMCs. The receptors were gathered from a human donor in good health.

V usage is TRBV28 and J usage is TRBJ2-1; TRBD2 aligns across 9 bases. The trim removed 6 bases at V and 6 bases at J, leaving 9 bases unmatched. This CDR3 has 15 residues. Germline lookup yields CDR1 MDHEN and CDR2 SYDVKM. For the CDR3, the DNA is TGTGCCAGCAGGCCCAGGACTAGCGCACGCAATGAGCAGTTCTTC. Its translation is CASRPRTSARNEQFF.

The V and J genes are TRBV5-1 and TRBJ2-7; 9 nucleotides line up with TRBD1. Trimming removed 7 bases from V and 3 bases from J; junction bases left unmatched: 5. The CDR3 has 13 amino acids. Germline values: CDR1 SGHRS, CDR2 YFSETQ. The CDR3, as DNA: TGCGCCAGCCGGGACAGGGTGAGCTACGAGCAGTACTTC. This sequence encodes CASRDRVSYEQYF.

The V gene is TRBV2, the J gene TRBJ1-1; D might be TRBD1 (5 bases). Trimming took off 5 bases at V and 11 bases at J, with 15 bases between the two ends. Germline V lookup: CDR1 SNHLY, CDR2 FYNNEI. This CDR3 has 12 amino acids. CDR3 loop: CASSQGSLGAFF. The CDR3 nucleotides read TGTGCCAGCAGTCAGGGTTCACTCGGGGCTTTCTTT.

This clone was counted a few times. The V gene is TRBV5-1, the J gene TRBJ2-1; 8 bases match TRBD1. Trimming at V came to 3 bases and at J to 15 bases, leaving 14 bases not matched to a gene. CDR3 length equals 14 residues. From germline, CDR1 is SGHRS and CDR2 YFSETQ. CDR3 nucleotide sequence: TGCGCCAGCAGCTCGGGAAGGGTTGGACAGGGACCGTTCTTC. The encoded protein is CASSSGRVGQGPFF.

This sequence joins TRBV27 and TRBJ2-1; 9 bases are a match to TRBD2. The V gene end was trimmed by 3 bases and the J gene end by 4 bases; junction bases not matched to a gene: 10. This CDR3 contains 17 residues. The V gene's germline CDR1 is MNHEY and CDR2 SMNVEV (reference sequence). CDR3 sequence reads: CASSLGGGATRYNEQFF. The CDR3 DNA follows: TGTGCCAGCAGTTTGGGCGGGGGGGCGACAAGGTACAATGAGCAGTTCTTC.

The V call is TRBV30, the J call TRBJ2-6; a weak D match, TRBD2 (6 bases). Per germline, CDR1 GTSNPN and CDR2 SVGIG (reference sequence). Trimming pared 2 bases from V and 4 bases from J, leaving 6 bases between. The CDR3 is 13 residues long. DNA of the CDR3: TGTGCCTGGAGTCGGGGGGGGGCCAACGTCCTGACTTTC. Protein sequence: CAWSRGGANVLTF.

This clone occurred once. This sequence joins TRBV28 and TRBJ1-2; D may be TRBD1 (6 bases). The CDR3 sequence is 13 residues long. Trimming removed 6 bases at V and 4 bases at J, with 12 bases between. Germline assignment: CDR1 MDHEN and CDR2 SYDVKM. In nucleotides, the CDR3 is TGTGCCAGCAGCCCTGACAGGAGCTATGGCTACACCTTC. Protein sequence: CASSPDRSYGYTF.

The V and J genes are TRBV6-5 and TRBJ1-3; the match to TRBD1 covers 7 bases. Germline V gene sequence: CDR1 MNHEY, CDR2 SVGAGI. Trimming took 8 bases from V and 7 from J; bases not matched to a gene: 5. There are 12 residues in the CDR3. CDR3 amino acids: CASGDRVNTIYF. CDR3 nucleotides: TGTGCCAGCGGCGACAGGGTTAACACCATATATTTT.

The genes are TRBV29-1 and TRBJ2-1, with TRBD1 identical over 11 bases. V trimming: 7 bases; J trimming: 9 bases; junction bases outside the gene matches: 11. Germline-derived CDR1 and CDR2 are SQVTM and ANQGSEA. CDR3 size: 14 residues. CDR3 sequence (DNA): TGCAGCGGGCTAGGACAGGGGGCAGGGGGTGAGCAGTTCTTC. It is translated as CSGLGQGAGGEQFF.

The chain is built from TRBV7-2 and TRBJ1-5, with 11 bases aligning to TRBD1. The length of the CDR3 is 16 residues. With 4 bases clipped from V and 1 base from J, the junction kept 3 bases outside the gene matches. CDR1 is SGHTA, CDR2 FQGNSA, per germline. In DNA, the CDR3 is TGTGCCAGCAGCTCCAGGACAGGGGGCAGCAATCAGCCCCAGCATTTT. Residues: CASSSRTGGSNQPQHF.

There are a few counts of this clone. The chain couples TRBV28 to TRBJ1-1; no reliable D call. V lost 7 bases, J lost 1 base, and 10 bases lay in between. The V gene's germline CDR1 is MDHEN and CDR2 SYDVKM. The CDR3 has 13 amino acids. The CDR3 loop reads CASITYPNTEAFF. The CDR3 DNA reads as TGTGCCAGCATCACTTATCCGAACACTGAAGCTTTCTTT.

V is TRBV11-3 and J is TRBJ2-3; TRBD2 aligns across 7 bases. The CDR3 totals 20 residues. Looked up from germline, CDR1 is SGHNT and CDR2 is YENEEA. Trimming took 5 bases from V and 2 from J; bases not matched to a gene: 22. The CDR3 DNA reads as TGTGCCAGCAGCCCCGGCGGGGGATATTTTAGGAAGACTGACACAGATACGCAGTATTTT. Its translation: CASSPGGGYFRKTDTDTQYF.

As for this clone: This is likely a read error, given that the CDR3 carries no conserved phenylalanine or tryptophan at its end. The V gene is TRBV27, the J gene TRBJ1-2; D not resolved. The germline gives CDR1 MNHEY, CDR2 SMNVEV (reference sequence). This CDR3 is built from 13 residues. V was cut by 6 bases and J by 8 bases, with 16 bases left in between. DNA of the CDR3: TGTGCCAGCAGGCCTTCCGGCGAGCGGGGCTACACCCTC. This encodes CASRPSGERGYTL.